One sample yielded the 28 T cell receptor beta chains listed below, sequenced in a study of vaccination and CD4 T cells after COVID-19. TCRdb analysed the PCR reads with MiXCR anew, one entry per CDR3 protein. The data contain approximately 21,000 distinct CDR3 sequences, about three fifths of them singletons. This specimen was CD4+ T cells from blood, taken before SARS-CoV-2 vaccination. These receptors were collected from a human donor who had recovered from COVID-19.

This clonotype was counted a few times. The chain combines TRBV24-1 with TRBJ2-3; D tentatively reads TRBD1 or TRBD2 (5 bases each). The CDR3 loop spans 14 amino acids. V was cut by 5 bases and J by 6 bases, with 14 bases left in between. CDR1 and CDR2 (germline): KGHDR, SFDVKD. CDR3 in DNA: TGTGCCACCAGTGGGGGCTCTACTAGGGATACGCAGTATTTT. It codes for CATSGGSTRDTQYF.

This clonotype was recorded a few times. This chain uses TRBV7-9 with TRBJ1-3; D unclear. The CDR3 length is 13 residues. The V gene lost 5 bases and the J gene lost 3 bases, with 8 bases spanning the gap. Germline V gene lookup returns CDR1 SEHNR and CDR2 FQNEAQ (reference sequence). As DNA, the CDR3 is TGTGCCAGCAGCCGACGAGGTGGAAACACCATATATTTT. The encoded protein is CASSRRGGNTIYF.

CDR3 sequence (DNA): TGTGCCAGCAGTTACGGGCACAGCCCGATGGGCTACACCTTC. As protein: CASSYGHSPMGYTF. The chain carries TRBV2 and TRBJ1-2, with D hard to call. This CDR3 has 14 residues. Trimming stripped 5 bases from V and 8 bases from J, with 18 bases between. Germline-derived CDR1 and CDR2 are SNHLY and FYNNEI.

The J gene is TRBJ2-1, the V gene TRBV6-4; the match to TRBD2 covers 13 bases. Germline loops: CDR1 MRHNA, CDR2 SNTAGT. The CDR3 is 17 amino acids. J lost 10 bases, V lost 4 bases, and 13 bases had no gene match. In DNA form, the CDR3 reads TGTGCCAGCAGTGCCGCCCTTACTAGCGGGAGGGCCCGGGAGCAGTTCTTC. It codes for CASSAALTSGRAREQFF.

The rearrangement joins TRBV7-9 to TRBJ2-1; 11 bases match TRBD2. Trimming at V came to 3 bases and at J to 8 bases, leaving 15 bases not matched to a gene. The CDR3 is 18 residues long. Per germline, CDR1 SEHNR and CDR2 FQNEAQ (reference sequence). The DNA for the CDR3 is TGTGCCAGCAGCTTCCGCAGAAGGGCTAGCGGGAGGTCCGATGAGCAGTTCTTC. Translating gives CASSFRRRASGRSDEQFF.

The chain uses TRBV6-2 or TRBV6-3 and TRBJ2-1; no clear D gene. The CDR3 covers 16 residues. Germline values: CDR1 MNHEY, CDR2 SVGEGT. Trimming left V 6 bases short and J 1 base short, with 16 bases between. The CDR3 nucleotides read TGTGCCAGCAGGGTGGCGACTCACTATTCCTACAATGAGCAGTTCTTC. As protein: CASRVATHYSYNEQFF.

The chain has TRBV20-1 and TRBJ2-3; 10 bases line up with TRBD2. CDR3 length equals 15 residues. The V gene end was trimmed by 4 bases and the J gene end by 2 bases; junction bases not matched to a gene: 6. Germline CDR1 DFQATT, CDR2 SNEGSKA (reference sequence). The CDR3 protein is CSATRAGGFTDTQYF. The CDR3, as DNA: TGCAGTGCTACCAGAGCGGGAGGGTTCACAGATACGCAGTATTTT.

J is TRBJ1-2 and V is TRBV19, with 8 bases fitting TRBD1. CDR3 length equals 13 residues. V lost 6 bases and J lost 6; bases outside the gene matches: 6. The germline CDR1 and CDR2 sequences are LNHDA and SQIVND (reference sequence). For the CDR3, the DNA is TGTGCCAGTAGGACGACAGGGGAAGATGGCTACACCTTC. Translating it yields CASRTTGEDGYTF.

The V gene is TRBV7-6, the J gene TRBJ1-5; D is unresolved. CDR3 length: 13 amino acids. V dropped 3 bases and J dropped 3 bases, with 6 bases sitting between them. The germline gives CDR1 SGHVS, CDR2 FNYEAQ. This chain's CDR3 is CASSFSDNQPQHF. As DNA, the CDR3 is TGTGCCAGCAGCTTTTCAGACAATCAGCCCCAGCATTTT.

J is TRBJ2-5 and V is TRBV10-3; D possibly uses TRBD1 or TRBD2 (5 bases each). CDR1 is ENHRY and CDR2 is SYGVKD in the germline V gene. The V end lost 6 bases, the J end lost 2 bases, and 16 bases lay between the germline ends. The CDR3 has 15 residues. The CDR3 sequence is CAISSGAAVQETQYF. CDR3 DNA: TGTGCCATCAGCTCCGGGGCGGCCGTGCAAGAGACCCAGTACTTC.

V is TRBV4-3 and J is TRBJ1-5; TRBD1 might be the D (6 bases). Germline CDR1 and CDR2: LGHNA and YSLEER. This CDR3 spans 14 amino acids. The V and J ends lost 0 bases and 7 bases respectively, with 10 bases between them. The CDR3 region is CASSQEVRGQPQHF. CDR3 bases: TGCGCCAGCAGCCAAGAAGTCAGGGGCCAGCCCCAGCATTTT.

This clonotype has just a few counts. CDR3 sequence reads: CSARSGTSGETQYF. In DNA form, the CDR3 reads TGCAGTGCTAGGTCCGGGACTAGCGGAGAGACCCAGTACTTC. V is TRBV20-1 and J is TRBJ2-5, with 11 bases identical to TRBD2. The CDR3 length is 14 residues. V shed 3 bases and J 4 bases; nucleotides not matched to a gene: 4. Germline V gene lookup returns CDR1 DFQATT and CDR2 SNEGSKA (reference sequence).

The chain links TRBV5-1 to TRBJ1-1; TRBD1 matches at 8 bases. The germline CDR1 and CDR2 sequences are SGHRS and YFSETQ. J lost 3 bases, V lost 5 bases, and 9 bases had no gene match. The CDR3 has 15 residues. The DNA for the CDR3 is TGCGCCAGCAGAAACACTCAGGGGGCGGACACTGAAGCTTTCTTT. Amino acid sequence: CASRNTQGADTEAFF.

The genes are TRBV7-3 and TRBJ2-2; unclear D gene. The germline V gene encodes CDR1 SGHTA and CDR2 FQGTGA. Between the trimmed V and J ends, which lost 2 bases and 0 bases, there was a span of 10 bases. The CDR3 consists of 16 residues. The CDR3 DNA reads as TGTGCCAGCAGCTTACTCGGCCCCGCGAACACCGGGGAGCTGTTTTTT. Translating gives CASSLLGPANTGELFF. The whole variable domain, filled in from reference TRBV7-3 and TRBJ2-2, reads GAGVSQTPSNKVTEKGKYVELRCDPISGHTALYWYRQSLGQGPEFLIYFQGTGAADDSGLPNDRFFAVRPEGSVSTLKIQRTERGDSAVYLCASSLLGPANTGELFFGEGSRLTVL.

This clonotype was seen a few times. The chain joins TRBV20-1 to TRBJ2-7; D might be TRBD2 (5 bases). Germline V gives CDR1 DFQATT, CDR2 SNEGSKA (reference sequence). V shed 6 bases and J shed 6 bases, with 9 bases lying between them. CDR3 length: 10 residues. The CDR3 bases are TGCAGTGCCCATGAGGGCGAGCAGTACTTC. This encodes CSAHEGEQYF.

V usage is TRBV4-3 and J usage is TRBJ2-7; either TRBD1 or TRBD2 may fit D (5 bases each). V was cut by 4 bases and J by 2 bases, with 12 bases left in between. Germline V CDR1 and CDR2: LGHNA, YSLEER. The CDR3 length is 14 residues. The CDR3 DNA reads TGCGCCAGCAGCCCCGGGACGGTGGCCTACGAGCAGTACTTC. Translation gives CASSPGTVAYEQYF.

This chain joins TRBV27 and TRBJ1-4; possibly TRBD1 for D (5 bases). The CDR3 consists of 14 residues. The germline gives CDR1 MNHEY, CDR2 SMNVEV (reference sequence). Trimming took 5 bases from V and 8 from J, leaving 15 bases between them. This chain's CDR3 is CASSNRGPGEKLFF. CDR3 sequence (DNA): TGTGCCAGCAGTAACCGGGGTCCAGGGGAAAAACTGTTTTTT. The complete variable domain, with remaining parts taken from reference TRBV27 and TRBJ1-4, reads EAQVTQNPRYLITVTGKKLTVTCSQNMNHEYMSWYRQDPGLGLRQIYYSMNVEVTDKGDVPEGYKVSRKEKRNFPLILESPSPNQTSLYFCASSNRGPGEKLFFGSGTQLSVL.

Only one count was recorded for this clonotype. CDR3 protein: CASSLGPKYRGRTDTQYF. In DNA form, the CDR3 reads TGTGCCAGCAGTTTAGGACCGAAGTATCGGGGCCGGACAGATACGCAGTATTTT. The rearrangement joins TRBV28 to TRBJ2-3, with D perhaps TRBD1 or TRBD2 (5 bases each). From germline, CDR1 is MDHEN and CDR2 SYDVKM. V shed 2 bases and J shed 3 bases, with 21 bases lying between them. The CDR3 is made up of 18 amino acids.

The V gene is TRBV20-1, the J gene TRBJ2-6; D perhaps matches TRBD1 (6 bases). The CDR3 length is 15 residues. V lost 5 bases and J lost 2, with 13 bases in between. CDR1 is DFQATT, CDR2 SNEGSKA, per germline (reference sequence). This CDR3 reads CSASYRVTGANVLTF. CDR3 nucleotides: TGCAGTGCTTCGTACAGGGTCACTGGGGCCAACGTCCTGACTTTC.

V is TRBV20-1 and J is TRBJ2-1, with 11 nucleotides matching TRBD2. The trim removed 4 bases at V and 0 bases at J, leaving 20 bases unmatched. Germline CDR1 reads DFQATT; CDR2 reads SNEGSKA (reference sequence). The CDR3 sequence is 21 residues long. DNA of the CDR3: TGCAGTGCTAATATCGCTCGGCGTCTAGCGGGAGGAGGGAGCTCCTACAATGAGCAGTTCTTC. Translated, it gives CSANIARRLAGGGSSYNEQFF.

The J gene is TRBJ1-5, the V gene TRBV30; D ambiguous. CDR3 length: 13 amino acids. The V end lost 0 bases, the J end lost 6 bases, and 9 bases lay between the germline ends. The germline V gene encodes CDR1 GTSNPN and CDR2 SVGIG (reference sequence). CDR3 nucleotides: TGTGCCTGGAGTGTATCGTTCGCTCAGCCCCAGCATTTT. Translated: CAWSVSFAQPQHF. Together with reference TRBV30 and TRBJ1-5, the CDR3 gives the full variable domain: SQTIHQWPATLVQPVGSPLSLECTVEGTSNPNLYWYRQAAGRGLQLLFYSVGIGQISSEVPQNLSASRPQDRQFILSSKKLLLSDSGFYLCAWSVSFAQPQHFGDGTRLSIL.

This clonotype has more than one count but fewer than ten. The J gene is TRBJ2-5, the V gene TRBV2; no definite D call. V dropped 5 bases and J dropped 3 bases, with 7 bases sitting between them. The CDR3 loop spans 12 amino acids. CDR1 and CDR2 from the germline V gene are SNHLY and FYNNEI. The CDR3 DNA is TGTGCCAGCAGTCGCAACGAAGAGACCCAGTACTTC. Residues: CASSRNEETQYF.

This clonotype has just a few counts. The chain uses TRBV24-1 and TRBJ1-2; D call uncertain. Trimming cost V 5 bases and J 0 bases, with 6 bases left between them. The germline gives CDR1 KGHDR, CDR2 SFDVKD. This CDR3 has 13 amino acids. The DNA for the CDR3 is TGTGCCACCAGTGCATCTTCTAACTATGGCTACACCTTC. This encodes CATSASSNYGYTF.

CDR3 DNA: TGCAGTGCTAGGTCGGATAGCAATCAGCCCCAGCATTTT. This translates into CSARSDSNQPQHF. V usage is TRBV20-1 and J usage is TRBJ1-5; D remains ambiguous. Germline CDR1 is DFQATT and CDR2 is SNEGSKA (reference sequence). V dropped 3 bases and J dropped 0 bases, with 6 bases sitting between them. The CDR3 is 13 residues long.

This chain connects TRBV6-5 to TRBJ2-1; TRBD2 matches at 7 bases. V was pared by 2 bases and J by 5 bases, with 6 bases of the junction left unmatched. The CDR3 runs to 15 residues. Germline V gives CDR1 MNHEY, CDR2 SVGAGI. The CDR3 region is CASSYGKRDDNEQFF. Here the CDR3 DNA reads TGTGCCAGCAGTTACGGCAAGCGGGACGACAATGAGCAGTTCTTC.

In this sample, this clonotype turned up a few times. The rearrangement uses TRBV2 and TRBJ2-3; the match to TRBD2 covers 11 bases. V lost 6 bases and J lost 4; bases outside the gene matches: 9. The CDR3 contains 16 residues. Per germline, CDR1 SNHLY and CDR2 FYNNEI. CDR3 region: CASRTSGIWVADTQYF. In DNA form, the CDR3 reads TGTGCCAGCAGGACTAGCGGGATATGGGTTGCAGATACGCAGTATTTT.

The V call is TRBV11-2, the J call TRBJ2-7, with TRBD1 as a possible D gene (7 bases). The CDR3 is 14 amino acids. Deletions cut 5 bases from V and 3 bases from J, with 14 bases between. Germline loops: CDR1 SGHAT, CDR2 FQNNGV. CDR3 region: CASSPTQGGYEQYF. As DNA, the CDR3 is TGTGCCAGCAGCCCGACTCAGGGGGGCTACGAGCAGTACTTC.

V is TRBV10-1 and J is TRBJ2-3; 7 bases are a match to TRBD1. V lost 6 bases and J lost 11; bases outside the gene matches: 11. The CDR3 extends over 13 amino acids. Germline lookup yields CDR1 WNHNN and CDR2 SYGVQD (reference sequence). CDR3 loop: CASSTDRTRGQYF. As DNA, the CDR3 is TGCGCCAGCAGCACGGACAGGACTCGTGGGCAGTATTTT.